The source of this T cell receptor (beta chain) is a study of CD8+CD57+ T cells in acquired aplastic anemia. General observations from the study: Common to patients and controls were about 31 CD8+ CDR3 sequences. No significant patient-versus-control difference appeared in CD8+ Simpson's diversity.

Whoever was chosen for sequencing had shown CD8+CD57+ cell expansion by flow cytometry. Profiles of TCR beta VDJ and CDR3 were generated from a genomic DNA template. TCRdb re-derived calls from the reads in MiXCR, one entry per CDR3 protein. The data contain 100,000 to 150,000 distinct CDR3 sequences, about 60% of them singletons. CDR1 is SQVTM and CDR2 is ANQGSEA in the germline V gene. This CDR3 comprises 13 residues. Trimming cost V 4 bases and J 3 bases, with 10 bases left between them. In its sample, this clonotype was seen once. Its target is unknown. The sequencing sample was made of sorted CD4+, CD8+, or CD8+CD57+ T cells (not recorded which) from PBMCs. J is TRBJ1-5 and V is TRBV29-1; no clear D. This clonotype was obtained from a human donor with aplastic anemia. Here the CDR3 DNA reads TGCAGCGTTGCCGGAGCGCTCAATCAGCCCCAGCATTTT. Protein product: CSVAGALNQPQHF.